Presented here are 9 T cell receptor beta chains from one specimen sequenced in a study of siplizumab effects on memory and regulatory T cells. Produced via immunoSEQ multiplex PCR; TCRdb's table is partial and in-frame only. The sample carries more than 95,000 clones, over 90% recorded once. The specimen was Tregs sorted from blood. The receptors come from a human donor in good health.

The chain recombines TRBV7-8 with TRBJ1-1; possibly TRBD1 for D (5 bases). The CDR3 contains 15 residues. CDR1 SGHVS and CDR2 FQNEAQ come from the germline V gene. V lost 1 base and J lost 1, with 10 bases in between. CDR3 nucleotide sequence: TGTGCCAGCAGCTTAGAGGCAGGGTGGAACACTGAAGCTTTCTTT. Protein product: CASSLEAGWNTEAFF.

The rearrangement links TRBV29-1 to TRBJ2-7; D possibly corresponds to TRBD1 (5 bases). Trimming pared 4 bases from V and 1 base from J, leaving 23 bases between. The CDR3 length is 17 residues. From germline, CDR1 is SQVTM and CDR2 ANQGSEA. CDR3 in DNA: TGCAGCGTTGCCCGCCCCGGGTGGGGCGCAAGGTCCTACGAGCAGTACTTC. Its translation is CSVARPGWGARSYEQYF.

The CDR3 DNA follows: TGTGCCAGCAGCCAGCGAGGTAGCGGGAGATACAACGAGCAGTACTTC. Translation gives CASSQRGSGRYNEQYF. The chain has TRBV7-9 and TRBJ2-7, with 9 bases identical to TRBD2. CDR1 is SEHNR and CDR2 is FQNEAQ in the germline V gene (reference sequence). This CDR3 has 16 residues. With 5 bases clipped from V and 5 bases from J, the junction kept 13 bases outside the gene matches. The full variable domain, rest sourced from reference TRBV7-9 and TRBJ2-7, is DTGVSQNPRHKITKRGQNVTFRCDPISEHNRLYWYRQTLGQGPEFLTYFQNEAQLEKSRLLSDRFSAERPKGSFSTLEIQRTEQGDSAMYLCASSQRGSGRYNEQYFGPGTRLTVT.

This chain uses TRBV20-1 with TRBJ2-3; D not certain. Looked up from germline, CDR1 is DFQATT and CDR2 is SNEGSKA (reference sequence). The CDR3 contains 10 residues. V shed 3 bases and J shed 4 bases, with 2 bases lying between them. The CDR3 coding sequence is TGCAGTGCTAGCGCAGATACGCAGTATTTT. Protein: CSASADTQYF.

The gene calls are TRBV18 and TRBJ2-5, with 9 nucleotides matching TRBD2. CDR1 is KGHSH and CDR2 is LQKENI in the germline V gene. J was trimmed by 6 bases and V by 2 bases; bases with no gene match: 10. The CDR3 is made up of 16 amino acids. The CDR3: CASSPKRGGGAKTQYF. CDR3 coding DNA: TGTGCCAGCTCACCAAAGCGCGGCGGGGGGGCGAAGACCCAGTACTTC.

This clone has only one observation. The chain combines TRBV2 with TRBJ2-3; weak D call: TRBD2 (5 bases). Germline CDR1 SNHLY, CDR2 FYNNEI. The CDR3 is made up of 12 amino acids. V was cut by 6 bases and J by 3 bases, with 7 bases left in between. CDR3 in DNA: TGTGCCAGCAGACCGGGAACAGATACGCAGTATTTT. It yields the protein CASRPGTDTQYF.

CDR3 sequence: CASSKVRRTKEGEQYF. In DNA form, the CDR3 reads TGTGCCAGCAGCAAAGTTCGCAGGACAAAGGAGGGCGAGCAGTACTTC. The chain combines TRBV21-1 with TRBJ2-7; TRBD2, the table's D call, was not compared with the DNA. TRBV21-1 is labeled a pseudogene. The CDR3 loop spans 16 amino acids.

The chain has TRBV6-1 and TRBJ2-7; unclear D gene. This CDR3 is built from 12 residues. Germline V gene sequence: CDR1 MNHNS, CDR2 SASEGT. Trimming removed 6 bases at V and 0 bases at J, with 6 bases between. The CDR3 is CASRPGSYEQYF. CDR3 bases: TGTGCCAGCAGGCCCGGCTCCTACGAGCAGTACTTC.

The chain employs TRBV6-1 and TRBJ1-2; 7 positions match TRBD1. This CDR3 is built from 15 residues. Germline V lookup: CDR1 MNHNS, CDR2 SASEGT. With 7 bases clipped from V and 4 bases from J, the junction kept 12 bases outside the gene matches. The CDR3 here is CASILREQGFYGYTF. The CDR3 coding sequence is TGTGCCAGCATCCTACGGGAACAGGGGTTCTATGGCTACACCTTC.